Below are 22 T cell receptor beta chains sequenced from a single sample in a study of identical twins (dated by TCRdb to 2016 to 2017). Libraries were built with 5' RACE. Sequencing took place on an Illumina HiSeq 2000. The raw public reads went through TCRdb reprocessing: fastp at Q25, MiXCR clone calling, in-frame beta chains kept. One record per CDR3 amino acid sequence lists the most common genes and DNA. The sample contains approximately 190,000 distinct CDR3 sequences, about 15% of them found a single time. The ten largest make up 40% of the sample. A further study also used this sample, focusing on T cells expressing NK-cell markers.

Sequencing used CD8+ T cells sorted from blood. Receptors originate from a woman aged 18-29 years in good health.

This clonotype was detected a few times. The rearrangement uses TRBV30 and TRBJ2-7, with unresolved D. V lost 0 bases, J lost 4 bases, and 10 bases lay in between. The CDR3 is 13 residues long. CDR1 is GTSNPN and CDR2 is SVGIG in the germline V gene (reference sequence). CDR3 sequence (DNA): TGTGCCTGGAGTGTAGGCACCTCGTACGAGCAGTACTTC. It is translated as CAWSVGTSYEQYF.

This sequence joins TRBV6-1 and TRBJ2-1; a possible D gene is TRBD2 (5 bases). Germline V gene sequence: CDR1 MNHNS, CDR2 SASEGT. Trimming removed 5 bases at V and 9 bases at J, with 11 bases between. The CDR3 is made up of 12 amino acids. CDR3 DNA: TGTGCCAGCAGTCACCTTAGCGTTGAGCAGTTCTTC. It yields the protein CASSHLSVEQFF.

This clonotype has only a few counts. The rearrangement joins TRBV6-1 to TRBJ2-3; D is unclear. The germline gives CDR1 MNHNS, CDR2 SASEGT. Trimming cost V 5 bases and J 2 bases, with 11 bases left between them. The length of the CDR3 is 14 residues. CDR3 bases: TGTGCCAGCAGTCCTACGTTGTACACAGATACGCAGTATTTT. It yields the protein CASSPTLYTDTQYF.

In its sample, this clonotype was seen many times. The rearrangement uses TRBV5-6 and TRBJ2-7, with D perhaps TRBD2 (5 bases). Germline values: CDR1 SGHDT, CDR2 YYEEEE. CDR3 size: 13 residues. Trimming removed 2 bases at V and 0 bases at J, with 6 bases between. CDR3: CASSFGSSYEQYF. The DNA of the CDR3 is TGTGCCAGCAGCTTTGGGAGCTCCTACGAGCAGTACTTC.

V is TRBV18 and J is TRBJ2-5; 8 nucleotides align to TRBD1. The CDR3 sequence is 13 residues long. V lost 2 bases to trimming and J lost 7 bases; unmatched junction nucleotides: 3. Germline V gene lookup returns CDR1 KGHSH and CDR2 LQKENI. The CDR3, as DNA: TGTGCCAGCTCACCAGGGACAGGAGTGACCCAGTACTTC. This codes for CASSPGTGVTQYF. The full variable domain, in which reference TRBV18 and TRBJ2-5 provide the parts outside the CDR3, is NAGVMQNPRHLVRRRGQEARLRCSPMKGHSHVYWYRQLPEEGLKFMVYLQKENIIDESGMPKERFSAEFPKEGPSILRIQQVVRGDSAAYFCASSPGTGVTQYFGPGTRLLVL.

This clonotype showed up many times. The chain uses TRBV7-2 and TRBJ2-1; D not certain. The CDR3 length is 14 residues. The germline V and J ends were trimmed by 2 bases and 6 bases, with 11 bases remaining between them. In germline, CDR1 is SGHTA, CDR2 FQGNSA. The CDR3: CASSLPQATNEQFF. The CDR3 nucleotides are TGTGCCAGCAGCTTACCCCAGGCCACCAATGAGCAGTTCTTC.

This sequence joins TRBV7-2 and TRBJ2-5, with 7 bases that match TRBD1. The V gene end was trimmed by 4 bases and the J gene end by 3 bases; junction bases not matched to a gene: 5. The germline gives CDR1 SGHTA, CDR2 FQGNSA. The CDR3 is 14 residues long. The CDR3 DNA reads as TGTGCCAGCAGCTCCGGTCAGGGGGAAGAGACCCAGTACTTC. Translating it yields CASSSGQGEETQYF.

This clonotype has at least ten counts. CDR3 nucleotides: TGTGCCAGCAGCTTACAGGGGATGGTTTTATCTGGGGCCAACGTCCTGACTTTC. It specifies CASSLQGMVLSGANVLTF. V is TRBV11-2 and J is TRBJ2-6; D perhaps matches TRBD1 (6 bases). The CDR3 runs to 18 residues. V was shortened by 2 bases and J by 1 base, with 15 bases between the two germline ends. Per the germline V gene, CDR1 is SGHAT and CDR2 is FQNNGV. The complete variable domain, with remaining parts taken from reference TRBV11-2 and TRBJ2-6, reads EAGVAQSPRYKIIEKRQSVAFWCNPISGHATLYWYQQILGQGPKLLIQFQNNGVVDDSQLPKDRFSAERLKGVDSTLKIQPAKLEDSAVYLCASSLQGMVLSGANVLTFGAGSRLTVL.

At least ten counts were recorded for this clonotype. The V and J genes are TRBV7-9 and TRBJ1-1; D uncertain. Germline lookup yields CDR1 SEHNR and CDR2 FQNEAQ (reference sequence). The V end was cut by 5 bases, the J end by 5 bases, with 12 bases between. This CDR3 contains 13 residues. CDR3 amino acids: CASSHGLGTEAFF. The CDR3 coding sequence is TGTGCCAGCAGCCATGGGTTAGGGACTGAAGCTTTCTTT. Together with reference TRBV7-9 and TRBJ1-1, the CDR3 gives the full variable domain: DTGVSQNPRHKITKRGQNVTFRCDPISEHNRLYWYRQTLGQGPEFLTYFQNEAQLEKSRLLSDRFSAERPKGSFSTLEIQRTEQGDSAMYLCASSHGLGTEAFFGQGTRLTVV.

This clonotype came up a few times. The rearrangement uses TRBV6-1 and TRBJ2-7; D call uncertain. Germline CDR1 MNHNS, CDR2 SASEGT. V lost 8 bases and J lost 0, with 11 bases in between. The CDR3 runs 13 residues. Here the CDR3 DNA reads TGTGCCAGCGCGGATCCTAACTCCTACGAGCAGTACTTC. Translation: CASADPNSYEQYF.

In this sample, this clonotype turned up a few times. CDR3: CASGAALNTGELFF. The CDR3 DNA reads as TGTGCCAGCGGGGCAGCCCTCAACACCGGGGAGCTGTTTTTT. This chain connects TRBV2 to TRBJ2-2; D possibly corresponds to TRBD1 (5 bases). The CDR3 sequence is 14 residues long. Germline V gene data show CDR1 as SNHLY and CDR2 as FYNNEI. V shed 8 bases and J shed 2 bases, with 12 bases lying between them.

This clonotype turned up a few times. V gene TRBV24-1 combines with J gene TRBJ2-5; D is uncertain. The CDR3 has 12 residues. V gave up 3 bases and J gave up 7 bases, with 8 bases separating them. Germline lookup yields CDR1 KGHDR and CDR2 SFDVKD. CDR3 protein: CATSDPTGTQYF. CDR3 nucleotides: TGTGCCACCAGTGATCCCACCGGGACCCAGTACTTC.

The J gene is TRBJ1-1, the V gene TRBV4-1; D might be TRBD1 (6 bases). CDR1 is MGHRA, CDR2 YSYEKL, per germline. Trimming stripped 2 bases from V and 2 bases from J, with 9 bases between. The CDR3 contains 14 residues. CDR3 protein: CASSQKGGNTEAFF. DNA of the CDR3: TGCGCCAGCAGCCAAAAGGGGGGCAACACTGAAGCTTTCTTT.

This clonotype was observed a few times. The chain recombines TRBV6-1 with TRBJ2-1, with 7 bases that match TRBD2. The V gene's germline CDR1 is MNHNS and CDR2 SASEGT. Losses at the gene ends were 7 bases for V and 2 bases for J; bases not matched to a gene: 8. This CDR3 is built from 15 residues. CDR3 DNA: TGTGCCAGCACCTCCAGAGCGGGAACCTACAATGAGCAGTTCTTC. It is translated as CASTSRAGTYNEQFF.

V is TRBV5-1 and J is TRBJ2-7; D unclear. Trimming shortened V by 4 bases and J by 3 bases, and 5 bases separated the two germline ends. Germline V gene data show CDR1 as SGHRS and CDR2 as YFSETQ. The CDR3 contains 11 residues. CDR3 coding DNA: TGCGCCAGCAGCCACAACTACGAGCAGTACTTC. Translation gives CASSHNYEQYF.

The chain couples TRBV20-1 to TRBJ2-7; D call uncertain. V lost 0 bases, J lost 3 bases, and 9 bases lay in between. There are 13 residues in the CDR3. Germline-derived CDR1 and CDR2 are DFQATT and SNEGSKA (reference sequence). CDR3 residues: CSAREPGYYEQYF. The CDR3 DNA follows: TGCAGTGCTAGAGAGCCAGGCTACTACGAGCAGTACTTC.

This clonotype was counted between two and nine times. The chain uses TRBV27 and TRBJ2-7, with 8 positions matching TRBD1. V lost 2 bases, J lost 0 bases, and 3 bases stayed unmatched. Per the germline V gene, CDR1 is MNHEY and CDR2 is SMNVEV (reference sequence). The CDR3 spans 15 residues. The CDR3 loop reads CASSLTQGVSYEQYF. The CDR3 nucleotides read TGTGCCAGCAGTTTAACACAGGGGGTCTCCTACGAGCAGTACTTC.

V is TRBV27 and J is TRBJ1-2; 10 nucleotides line up with TRBD1. The length of the CDR3 is 14 residues. V gave up 5 bases and J gave up 7 bases; unmatched junction bases: 7. The V gene's germline CDR1 is MNHEY and CDR2 SMNVEV (reference sequence). The CDR3: CASSPGTGVGGYTF. In DNA form, the CDR3 reads TGTGCCAGCAGTCCCGGGACAGGGGTGGGTGGCTACACCTTC.

This chain uses TRBV6-1 with TRBJ1-1; possible D gene TRBD1, 5 bases. Germline CDR1 MNHNS, CDR2 SASEGT. With 6 bases removed from V and 0 bases from J, the gap between germline ends came to 8 bases. CDR3 length: 13 amino acids. The CDR3 is CASSRGLNTEAFF. The CDR3 DNA reads TGTGCCAGCAGCCGGGGCCTGAACACTGAAGCTTTCTTT.

The chain employs TRBV6-1 and TRBJ2-7, with 11 bases identical to TRBD1. Germline CDR1 is MNHNS and CDR2 is SASEGT. This CDR3 has 15 residues. V trimming: 5 bases; J trimming: 3 bases; junction bases outside the gene matches: 6. The CDR3 reads CASSTDRGPYYEQYF. The CDR3 DNA reads TGTGCCAGCAGTACGGACAGGGGGCCTTACTACGAGCAGTACTTC.

This clonotype was counted ten times or more. The rearrangement joins TRBV12-3 or TRBV12-4 to TRBJ2-7; no reliable D call. The CDR3 runs 12 residues. V lost 5 bases and J lost 6, with 11 bases in between. CDR3 sequence reads: CASSLDEVEQYF. In DNA, the CDR3 is TGTGCCAGCAGTCTCGATGAGGTCGAGCAGTACTTC.

This clonotype appeared a few times. V usage is TRBV29-1 and J usage is TRBJ2-3, with TRBD2 matching 13 bases. CDR1 is SQVTM, CDR2 ANQGSEA, per germline. Trimming at V came to 7 bases and at J to 5 bases, leaving 12 bases not matched to a gene. The CDR3 runs to 16 residues. CDR3 DNA: TGCAGCGCAACCGGGACTAGCGGGGAGAGGGGAGATACGCAGTATTTT. It translates to CSATGTSGERGDTQYF.